This T cell receptor (beta chain) was identified during a study of spatial heterogeneity in lung cancer. Time point defined: sample taken at primary tumor resection. This CDR3 has 13 residues. The V end was cut by 2 bases, the J end by 8 bases, with 12 bases between. A single record per CDR3 protein comes from TCRdb applying MiXCR to the 5' RACE reads. The repertoire holds about 23,000 distinct CDR3 sequences, with approximately 4.8% as singletons. Only a few counts were recorded for this clonotype. The TCR was taken from a male donor with early-stage non-small cell lung cancer. The rearrangement joins TRBV12-3 or TRBV12-4 to TRBJ1-2, with D unclear. This material consisted of PBMCs, taken at surgery. Here the CDR3 DNA reads TGTGCCAGCAGTTTATCTCAGGAAAACGGCTACACCTTC. It is translated as CASSLSQENGYTF.